This T cell receptor beta chain derives from a study of glioma-infiltrating T cells. Amplification of TCR alpha and beta CDR3 regions from RNA used iRepertoire nested multiplex PCR. Input was 100-400 ng of tissue mRNA or PBMC total RNA. TCRdb reprocessed the multiplex PCR reads via MiXCR and lists one record per CDR3 protein. The table has over 140,000 distinct CDR3 sequences, 39% seen once. General observations from the study: Non-neoplastic patients had below-expected tissue-blood divergence, while all gliomas exceeded expectation.

A word on this clonotype: Its antigen is not identified.

The sequence was collected from a human donor with low-grade glioma or glioblastoma, undergoing nonglioma brain surgery, or in good health (not recorded which). Sequencing used glioma tissue, nonneoplastic brain tissue, or PBMCs (not recorded which).

In DNA form, the CDR3 reads TGTGCCAGCAGCCCTCGACAAGCCCAAGAGCAGTTCTTC. Its protein is CASSPRQAQEQFF. The chain carries TRBV7-9 and TRBJ2-1; D gene unclear. The CDR3 runs to 13 residues. Germline-derived CDR1 and CDR2 are SEHNR and FQNEAQ (reference sequence). V lost 5 bases, J lost 10 bases, and 15 bases lay in between.